The 15 T cell receptor beta chains in this list originate from one sample, sequenced in a study of early T cells in non-severe SARS-CoV-2 infection. MiXCR, run by TCRdb on the 5' RACE reads, gives a single entry per CDR3 protein. The repertoire holds over 75,000 distinct CDR3 sequences, with around 13% as singletons. Material: whole blood. The receptors were sampled from an adult who was a healthcare worker with PCR-confirmed SARS-CoV-2 infection or an uninfected control (not recorded which).

This clonotype has only a few counts. The V call is TRBV20-1, the J call TRBJ2-5, with 14 bases aligning to TRBD2. Germline CDR1 DFQATT, CDR2 SNEGSKA (reference sequence). The ends lost 4 bases at V and 1 base at J; junction bases unmatched: 2. This CDR3 has 15 residues. CDR3 bases: TGCAGTGCTACCGGACTAGCGGGGGGCCAAGAGACCCAGTACTTC. Protein product: CSATGLAGGQETQYF.

At least ten counts were recorded for this clonotype. Here the CDR3 DNA reads TGTGCCAGCAGCCAAGAAGAGGACGGCTCCTACGAGCAGTACTTC. Translated: CASSQEEDGSYEQYF. This chain links TRBV4-2 with TRBJ2-7; D unclear. The CDR3 covers 15 residues. The V end lost 0 bases, the J end lost 0 bases, and 9 bases lay between the germline ends. The V gene's germline CDR1 is LGHNA and CDR2 YNFKEQ.

The chain recombines TRBV29-1 with TRBJ1-5; 9 bases fit TRBD1. Germline trimming cut 4 bases from V and 5 bases from J; bases unmatched to any gene: 0. Germline V lookup: CDR1 SQVTM, CDR2 ANQGSEA. This CDR3 is built from 12 residues. The CDR3 DNA reads TGCAGCGTTGGGACAGGGGATCAGCCCCAGCATTTT. Encoded protein: CSVGTGDQPQHF.

The chain links TRBV21-1 to TRBJ1-3; the table names TRBD1, a call not compared with the DNA. TRBV21-1 is a documented pseudogene. CDR3 length: 19 amino acids. Here the CDR3 reads CASSKRKGCQGKLGNTIYF. Here the CDR3 DNA reads TGTGCCAGCAGCAAAAGGAAAGGCTGTCAGGGAAAACTTGGAAACACCATATATTTT.

The chain couples TRBV6-5 to TRBJ2-5; D might be TRBD2 (6 bases). The length of the CDR3 is 16 residues. Germline V CDR1 and CDR2: MNHEY, SVGAGI. V lost 6 bases and J 4 bases, leaving 21 bases between the germline ends. CDR3 nucleotide sequence: TGTGCCAGCAGACCGATTTTTTCGCGGGGAGGAGAGACCCAGTACTTC. Its translation is CASRPIFSRGGETQYF.

This chain uses TRBV28 with TRBJ2-7; 9 bases line up with TRBD1. Trimming at V came to 7 bases and at J to 5 bases, leaving 12 bases not matched to a gene. CDR3 length: 15 residues. Germline-derived CDR1 and CDR2 are MDHEN and SYDVKM. DNA for the CDR3: TGTGCCAGCACCTGGGGGGGACAGGGAGTCCACGAGCAGTACTTC. Amino acids: CASTWGGQGVHEQYF. The full variable domain, with the rest looked up from reference TRBV28 and TRBJ2-7, is DVKVTQSSRYLVKRTGEKVFLECVQDMDHENMFWYRQDPGLGLRLIYFSYDVKMKEKGDIPEGYSVSREKKERFSLILESASTNQTSMYLCASTWGGQGVHEQYFGPGTRLTVT.

This clonotype was seen repeatedly, ten times or more. The CDR3 DNA follows: TGTGCCATCAGTGGATCTAGCGGGATGTTTGAGACCCAGTACTTC. Protein: CAISGSSGMFETQYF. V usage is TRBV10-3 and J usage is TRBJ2-5; 9 bases agree with TRBD2. CDR3 length equals 15 residues. V dropped 4 bases and J dropped 5; count of bases not matched to a gene: 8. In germline, CDR1 is ENHRY, CDR2 SYGVKD.

The chain is built from TRBV20-1 and TRBJ2-3; 9 bases agree with TRBD2. V gave up 1 base and J gave up 4 bases; unmatched junction bases: 6. The length of the CDR3 is 15 residues. Germline V gene data show CDR1 as DFQATT and CDR2 as SNEGSKA (reference sequence). Written as DNA, the CDR3 is TGCAGTGCTAGAGTGCTAGCGGGGAAGTCAGATACGCAGTATTTT. It specifies CSARVLAGKSDTQYF.

The rearrangement joins TRBV27 to TRBJ2-1, with a possible D match to TRBD1 (6 bases). Germline CDR1 MNHEY, CDR2 SMNVEV (reference sequence). This CDR3 is built from 13 residues. With 2 bases removed from V and 6 bases from J, the gap between germline ends came to 8 bases. Here the CDR3 reads CASSLGQLNEQFF. CDR3 in DNA: TGTGCCAGCAGTTTAGGACAGCTCAATGAGCAGTTCTTC.

This clonotype was detected only a few times. The CDR3 coding sequence is TGTGCCAGCAGTTTGGGCTCTAACAATCAGCCCCAGCATTTT. It encodes CASSLGSNNQPQHF. The chain carries TRBV28 and TRBJ1-5; unclear D gene. V was clipped by 3 bases and J by 3 bases, with 9 bases between them. The CDR3 contains 14 residues. The V gene's germline CDR1 is MDHEN and CDR2 SYDVKM.

Many counts were recorded for this clonotype. The chain uses TRBV20-1 and TRBJ2-7, with D perhaps TRBD2 (7 bases). This CDR3 is 15 amino acids long. CDR1 is DFQATT and CDR2 is SNEGSKA in the germline V gene (reference sequence). Deletions cut 3 bases from V and 0 bases from J, with 15 bases between. Here the CDR3 DNA reads TGCAGTGCTAGGAGCCGGGGGGCCGCCTCCTACGAGCAGTACTTC. Protein sequence: CSARSRGAASYEQYF.

The chain combines TRBV5-1 with TRBJ2-7; 10 bases are shared with TRBD1. Germline CDR1 reads SGHRS; CDR2 reads YFSETQ. J was trimmed by 6 bases and V by 4 bases; bases with no gene match: 4. The CDR3 runs 13 residues. The CDR3: CASSTDRGREQYF. In DNA form, the CDR3 reads TGCGCCAGCAGCACCGACAGGGGGCGCGAGCAGTACTTC.

In its sample, this clonotype was seen many times. The V call is TRBV7-8, the J call TRBJ1-4; TRBD1 is a possible D gene (6 bases). The CDR3 totals 15 residues. The V gene lost 4 bases and the J gene lost 10 bases, with 19 bases spanning the gap. CDR1 and CDR2 from the germline V gene are SGHVS and FQNEAQ. The CDR3 coding sequence is TGTGCCAGCAGCTCCCTGGGGGGCCCTTTAGGAAAACTGTTTTTT. Translated, it gives CASSSLGGPLGKLFF.

The chain couples TRBV10-2 to TRBJ2-4; D assignment may be TRBD1 or TRBD2 (5 bases each). CDR1 and CDR2 (germline): WSHSY, SAAADI. The CDR3 consists of 19 residues. The ends were cut back, 1 base at V and 2 bases at J, with 21 bases in the middle. CDR3 loop: CASSEWGSPTYPTKNIQYF. The CDR3 DNA sequence: TGCGCCAGCAGTGAGTGGGGGAGCCCCACCTATCCAACCAAAAACATTCAGTACTTC.

This clonotype was seen more than once but under ten times. The chain links TRBV4-2 to TRBJ2-3, with 7 bases matching TRBD1. J gave up 0 bases and V 0 bases, and 9 bases lay outside the gene matches. The CDR3 has 18 amino acids. CDR1 is LGHNA, CDR2 YNFKEQ, per germline. CDR3 protein: CASSQDWDSSSSTDTQYF. CDR3 DNA sequence: TGTGCCAGCAGCCAAGATTGGGACAGTAGTTCTAGCACAGATACGCAGTATTTT.